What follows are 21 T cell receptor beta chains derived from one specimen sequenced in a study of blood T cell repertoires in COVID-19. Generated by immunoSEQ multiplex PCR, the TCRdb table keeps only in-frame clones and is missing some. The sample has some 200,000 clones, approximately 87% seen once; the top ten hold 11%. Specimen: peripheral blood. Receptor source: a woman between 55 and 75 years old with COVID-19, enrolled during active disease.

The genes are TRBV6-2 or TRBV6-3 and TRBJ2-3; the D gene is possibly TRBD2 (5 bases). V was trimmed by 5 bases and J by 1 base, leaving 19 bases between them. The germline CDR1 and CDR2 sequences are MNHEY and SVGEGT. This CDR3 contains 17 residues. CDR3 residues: CASSRYFRRSGTDTQYF. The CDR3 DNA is TGTGCCAGCAGTCGCTACTTTCGGAGGAGCGGCACAGATACGCAGTATTTT.

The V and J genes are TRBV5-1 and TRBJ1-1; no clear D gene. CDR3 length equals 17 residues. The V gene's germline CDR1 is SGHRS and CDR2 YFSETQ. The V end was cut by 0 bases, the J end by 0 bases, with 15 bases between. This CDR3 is CASSLVARGPLNTEAFF. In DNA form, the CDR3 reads TGCGCCAGCAGCTTGGTCGCTCGCGGGCCTTTGAACACTGAAGCTTTCTTT.

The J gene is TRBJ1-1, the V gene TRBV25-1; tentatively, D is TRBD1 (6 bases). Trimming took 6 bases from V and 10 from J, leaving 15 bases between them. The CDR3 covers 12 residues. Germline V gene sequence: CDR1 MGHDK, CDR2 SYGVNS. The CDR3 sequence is CASRVQGRPAFF. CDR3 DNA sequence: TGTGCCAGCAGGGTTCAGGGGCGCCCAGCTTTCTTT.

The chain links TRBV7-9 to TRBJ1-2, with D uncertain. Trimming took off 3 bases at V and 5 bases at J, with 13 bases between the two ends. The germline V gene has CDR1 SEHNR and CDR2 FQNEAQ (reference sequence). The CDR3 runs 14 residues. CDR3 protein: CASSFQRVDYGYTF. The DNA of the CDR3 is TGTGCCAGCAGCTTCCAGAGGGTCGATTATGGCTACACCTTC.

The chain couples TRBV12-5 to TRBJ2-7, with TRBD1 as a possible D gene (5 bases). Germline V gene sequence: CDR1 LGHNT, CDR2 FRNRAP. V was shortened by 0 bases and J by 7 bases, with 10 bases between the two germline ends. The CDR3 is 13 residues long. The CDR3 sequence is CASGLVQGVEQYF. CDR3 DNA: TGTGCTAGTGGTTTGGTGCAGGGTGTGGAGCAGTACTTC.

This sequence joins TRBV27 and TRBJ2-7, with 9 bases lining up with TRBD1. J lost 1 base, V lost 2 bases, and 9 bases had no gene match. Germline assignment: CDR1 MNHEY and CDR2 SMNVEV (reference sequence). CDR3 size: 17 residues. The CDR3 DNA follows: TGTGCCAGCAGTTTACGACCGGGACAGGGCATATCCTACGAGCAGTACTTC. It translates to CASSLRPGQGISYEQYF.

CDR3 DNA: TGTGCCAGCTCACCACCGGGAGGGAATGGCTACACCTTC. The encoded protein is CASSPPGGNGYTF. J is TRBJ1-2 and V is TRBV18; no firm D call. V lost 0 bases and J 6 bases, leaving 8 bases between the germline ends. This CDR3 region has 13 residues. In germline, CDR1 is KGHSH, CDR2 LQKENI.

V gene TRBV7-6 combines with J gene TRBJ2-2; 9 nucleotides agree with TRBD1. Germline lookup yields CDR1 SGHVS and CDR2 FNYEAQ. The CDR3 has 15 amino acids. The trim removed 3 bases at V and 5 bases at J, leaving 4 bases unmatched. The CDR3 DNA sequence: TGTGCCAGCAGCTTGGGACAGGGTGTAACCGGGGAGCTGTTTTTT. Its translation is CASSLGQGVTGELFF.

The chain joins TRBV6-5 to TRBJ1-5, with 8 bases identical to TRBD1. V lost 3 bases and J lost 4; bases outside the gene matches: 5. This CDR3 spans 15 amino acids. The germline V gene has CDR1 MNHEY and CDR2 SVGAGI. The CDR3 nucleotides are TGTGCCAGCAGTTATACAGGGGGATTAAATCAGCCCCAGCATTTT. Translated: CASSYTGGLNQPQHF.

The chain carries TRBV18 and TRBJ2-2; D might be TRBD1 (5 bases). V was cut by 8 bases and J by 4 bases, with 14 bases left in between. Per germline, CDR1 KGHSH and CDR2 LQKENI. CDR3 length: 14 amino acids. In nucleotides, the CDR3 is TGTGCCAGCCCAGGGCCGTCAGCCACCGGGGAGCTGTTTTTT. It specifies CASPGPSATGELFF. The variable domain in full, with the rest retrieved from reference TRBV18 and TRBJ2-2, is NAGVMQNPRHLVRRRGQEARLRCSPMKGHSHVYWYRQLPEEGLKFMVYLQKENIIDESGMPKERFSAEFPKEGPSILRIQQVVRGDSAAYFCASPGPSATGELFFGEGSRLTVL.

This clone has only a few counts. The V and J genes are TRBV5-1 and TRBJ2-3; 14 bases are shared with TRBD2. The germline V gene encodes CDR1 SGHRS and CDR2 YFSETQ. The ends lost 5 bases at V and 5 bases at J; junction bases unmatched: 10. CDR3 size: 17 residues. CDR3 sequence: CASRQPAGLAGEDTQYF. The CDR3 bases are TGCGCCAGCAGACAACCAGCGGGACTAGCGGGAGAAGATACGCAGTATTTT.

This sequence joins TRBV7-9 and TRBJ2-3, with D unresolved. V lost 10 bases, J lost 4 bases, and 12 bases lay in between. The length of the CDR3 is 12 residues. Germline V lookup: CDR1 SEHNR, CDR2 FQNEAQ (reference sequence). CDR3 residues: CATPVRPDTQYF. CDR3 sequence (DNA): TGTGCCACACCGGTTCGCCCAGATACGCAGTATTTT.

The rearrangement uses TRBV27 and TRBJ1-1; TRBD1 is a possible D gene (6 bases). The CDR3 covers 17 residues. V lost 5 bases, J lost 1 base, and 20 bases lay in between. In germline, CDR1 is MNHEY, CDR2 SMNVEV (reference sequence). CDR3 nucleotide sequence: TGTGCCAGCAGTCCCCTGGGGGCAGGGCGAAGGAACACTGAAGCTTTCTTT. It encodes CASSPLGAGRRNTEAFF.

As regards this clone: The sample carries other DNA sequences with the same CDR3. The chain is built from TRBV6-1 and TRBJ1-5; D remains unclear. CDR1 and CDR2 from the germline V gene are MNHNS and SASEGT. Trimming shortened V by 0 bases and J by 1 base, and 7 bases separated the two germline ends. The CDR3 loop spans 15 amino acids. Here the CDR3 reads CASSEAGGSNQPQHF. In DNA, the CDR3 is TGTGCCAGCAGTGAAGCGGGCGGGAGCAATCAGCCCCAGCATTTT.

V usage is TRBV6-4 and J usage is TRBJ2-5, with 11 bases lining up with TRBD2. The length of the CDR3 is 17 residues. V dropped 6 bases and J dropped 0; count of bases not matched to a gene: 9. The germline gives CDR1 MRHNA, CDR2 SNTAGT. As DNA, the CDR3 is TGTGCCAGCAGGGGGACTAGCGGAAACGAGAACCAAGAGACCCAGTACTTC. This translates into CASRGTSGNENQETQYF.

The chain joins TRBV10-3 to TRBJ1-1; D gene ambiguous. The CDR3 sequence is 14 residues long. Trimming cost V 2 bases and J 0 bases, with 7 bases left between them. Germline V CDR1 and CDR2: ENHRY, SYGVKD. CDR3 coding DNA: TGTGCCATCAGTGAGGCGAAGTTGAACACTGAAGCTTTCTTT. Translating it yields CAISEAKLNTEAFF.

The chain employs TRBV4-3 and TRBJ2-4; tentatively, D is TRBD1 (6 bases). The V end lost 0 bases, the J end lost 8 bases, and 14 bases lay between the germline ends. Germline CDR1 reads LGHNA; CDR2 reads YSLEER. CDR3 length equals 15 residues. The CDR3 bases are TGCGCCAGCAGCCAAGATTTTACAGGGTTGGACATTCAGTACTTC. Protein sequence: CASSQDFTGLDIQYF.

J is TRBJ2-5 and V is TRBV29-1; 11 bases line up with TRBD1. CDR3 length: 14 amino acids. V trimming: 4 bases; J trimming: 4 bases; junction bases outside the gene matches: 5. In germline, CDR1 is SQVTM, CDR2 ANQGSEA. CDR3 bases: TGCAGCGTTGGGATCGGGACAGGGGGAGAGACCCAGTACTTC. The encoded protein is CSVGIGTGGETQYF.

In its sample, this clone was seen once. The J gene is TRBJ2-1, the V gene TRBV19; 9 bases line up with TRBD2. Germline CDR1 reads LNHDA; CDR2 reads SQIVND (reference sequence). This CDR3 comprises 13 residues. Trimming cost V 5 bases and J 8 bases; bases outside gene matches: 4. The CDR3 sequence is CASSLAGWDEQFF. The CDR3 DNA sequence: TGTGCCAGTAGTCTAGCGGGGTGGGATGAGCAGTTCTTC.

CDR3 DNA: TGTGCCAGCAGCGCCCGGACAGGGGGCTATCGAGAGACCCAGTACTTC. Its translation: CASSARTGGYRETQYF. This rearrangement joins TRBV7-2 to TRBJ2-5; 11 nucleotides line up with TRBD1. This CDR3 is built from 16 residues. Germline CDR1 SGHTA, CDR2 FQGNSA. V trimming: 5 bases; J trimming: 4 bases; junction bases outside the gene matches: 9.

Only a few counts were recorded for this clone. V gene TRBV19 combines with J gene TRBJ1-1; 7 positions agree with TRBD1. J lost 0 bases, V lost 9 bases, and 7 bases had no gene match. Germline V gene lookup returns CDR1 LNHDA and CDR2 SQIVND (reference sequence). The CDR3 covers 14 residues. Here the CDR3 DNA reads TGTGCCAGCCACCGACAGGGAGTGAACACTGAAGCTTTCTTT. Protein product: CASHRQGVNTEAFF.